The 14 T cell receptor beta chains below come from one sample, sequenced in a study of PD-1 blockade in classical Hodgkin lymphoma. Repertoires were generated with immunoSEQ multiplex PCR, while TCRdb's copy carries only in-frame clones and drops some. The sample lists 40,000 to 50,000 clones; 85% to 90% were seen once. Patients all relapsed after autologous stem cell transplantation, and there was variation in brentuximab vedotin exposure. The sample was peripheral blood mononuclear cells (PBMCs), taken before the second cycle of nivolumab. These receptors all come from a human donor with classical Hodgkin lymphoma.

This chain joins TRBV28 and TRBJ1-4, with 9 nucleotides matching TRBD1. V was clipped by 3 bases and J by 11 bases; unmatched bases: 16. This CDR3 region has 17 residues. Per the germline V gene, CDR1 is MDHEN and CDR2 is SYDVKM. The CDR3 region is CASSFPAGGQGAGKLFF. CDR3 DNA sequence: TGTGCCAGCAGTTTTCCCGCCGGGGGACAGGGTGCTGGGAAACTGTTTTTT.

The DNA of the CDR3 is TGTGCCAGCAGTTCCCTAGCGGGTCGTTTGTACGAGCAGTACTTC. Protein: CASSSLAGRLYEQYF. The rearrangement joins TRBV27 to TRBJ2-7, with 8 bases lining up with TRBD2. The germline CDR1 and CDR2 sequences are MNHEY and SMNVEV (reference sequence). The CDR3 is made up of 15 amino acids. Trimming removed 4 bases from V and 4 bases from J; junction bases left unmatched: 9.

A few counts support this clone. The CDR3 spells CASSPRTGGKTEAFF. As DNA, the CDR3 is TGTGCCAGCAGTCCCCGGACAGGGGGAAAAACTGAAGCTTTCTTT. The chain links TRBV28 to TRBJ1-1; 10 bases are a match to TRBD1. Germline loops: CDR1 MDHEN, CDR2 SYDVKM. With V trimmed by 5 bases and J by 5 bases, 8 bases remained unmatched. CDR3 length: 15 amino acids. Drawing the rest from reference TRBV28 and TRBJ1-1, the complete variable domain is DVKVTQSSRYLVKRTGEKVFLECVQDMDHENMFWYRQDPGLGLRLIYFSYDVKMKEKGDIPEGYSVSREKKERFSLILESASTNQTSMYLCASSPRTGGKTEAFFGQGTRLTVV.

This chain joins TRBV19 and TRBJ1-1; D possibly corresponds to TRBD1 (5 bases). The CDR3 sequence is 15 residues long. V lost 10 bases and J lost 1, with 19 bases in between. In germline, CDR1 is LNHDA, CDR2 SQIVND (reference sequence). For the CDR3, the DNA is TGTGCCACCCAGGAAGACAGAGCCAAGAACACTGAAGCTTTCTTT. Amino acids: CATQEDRAKNTEAFF.

This clone was detected only a few times. The CDR3 here is CASSPLDNSYEQYF. The CDR3 region has the DNA TGTGCCAGCTCACCACTAGACAACTCCTACGAGCAGTACTTC. V usage is TRBV18 and J usage is TRBJ2-7; no clear D gene. The CDR3 has 14 residues. V lost 1 base and J 0 bases, leaving 7 bases between the germline ends. Germline lookup yields CDR1 KGHSH and CDR2 LQKENI.

The J gene is TRBJ2-3, the V gene TRBV2, with 10 bases matching TRBD2. The CDR3 spans 17 residues. The trim removed 7 bases at V and 1 base at J, leaving 11 bases unmatched. Looked up from germline, CDR1 is SNHLY and CDR2 is FYNNEI. For the CDR3, the DNA is TGTGCCAGCATATGGGGGATCACTAGCGGGGGCACAGATACGCAGTATTTT. Its protein is CASIWGITSGGTDTQYF.

V gene TRBV6-1 combines with J gene TRBJ2-3; 7 nucleotides agree with TRBD2. The CDR3 has 15 amino acids. CDR1 MNHNS and CDR2 SASEGT come from the germline V gene. With V trimmed by 8 bases and J by 0 bases, 8 bases remained unmatched. The CDR3 sequence: CASGLEATSTDTQYF. The DNA for the CDR3 is TGTGCCAGCGGACTAGAAGCCACTAGCACAGATACGCAGTATTTT.

The V and J genes are TRBV28 and TRBJ1-1; D not certain. The germline CDR1 and CDR2 sequences are MDHEN and SYDVKM. Trimming left V 2 bases short and J 5 bases short, with 18 bases between. This CDR3 contains 16 residues. This chain's CDR3 is CASSLPIPLVRTEAFF. CDR3 DNA: TGTGCCAGCAGTTTACCCATCCCCCTGGTGCGGACTGAAGCTTTCTTT.

The CDR3 is CSVQGADTQYF. CDR3 nucleotide sequence: TGCAGCGTTCAGGGAGCGGATACGCAGTATTTT. J is TRBJ2-3 and V is TRBV29-1; D might be TRBD1 or TRBD2, each matching 5 bases. The germline V and J ends were trimmed by 5 bases and 6 bases, with 9 bases remaining between them. Germline CDR1 and CDR2: SQVTM and ANQGSEA. This CDR3 is 11 amino acids long.

The chain recombines TRBV29-1 with TRBJ2-3; D not certain. The CDR3 totals 12 residues. CDR1 is SQVTM, CDR2 ANQGSEA, per germline. V was cut by 3 bases and J by 1 base, with 5 bases left in between. The CDR3 region is CSVEVGTDTQYF. The CDR3 bases are TGCAGCGTTGAGGTTGGCACAGATACGCAGTATTTT.

The chain links TRBV11-2 to TRBJ1-2; D is perhaps TRBD1 (6 bases). V was trimmed by 5 bases and J by 4 bases, leaving 20 bases between them. The length of the CDR3 is 16 residues. The V gene's germline CDR1 is SGHAT and CDR2 FQNNGV. The CDR3 is CASSGKQGYIPYGYTF. Here the CDR3 DNA reads TGTGCCAGCAGCGGCAAACAGGGCTACATCCCCTATGGCTACACCTTC.

This rearrangement joins TRBV29-1 to TRBJ2-1; D remains ambiguous. CDR3 length: 13 amino acids. Trimming shortened V by 6 bases and J by 3 bases, and 12 bases separated the two germline ends. CDR1 and CDR2 from the germline V gene are SQVTM and ANQGSEA. CDR3 nucleotides: TGCAGCGTCTCGGGCATCGACTACAATGAGCAGTTCTTC. Residues: CSVSGIDYNEQFF.

The rearrangement uses TRBV19 and TRBJ1-5; TRBD1 might be the D (5 bases). The CDR3 has 14 residues. The V gene lost 2 bases and the J gene lost 6 bases, with 11 bases spanning the gap. Germline loops: CDR1 LNHDA, CDR2 SQIVND (reference sequence). The CDR3 protein is CASSIQGVGQPQHF. DNA of the CDR3: TGTGCCAGTAGTATACAAGGGGTGGGTCAGCCCCAGCATTTT.

This chain joins TRBV6-5 and TRBJ2-5, with D possibly TRBD2 on 6 matching bases. This CDR3 region has 13 residues. Germline loops: CDR1 MNHEY, CDR2 SVGAGI. Trimming stripped 2 bases from V and 3 bases from J, with 7 bases between. The CDR3 DNA sequence: TGTGCCAGCAGTTACGGCGGGAAAGAGACCCAGTACTTC. Amino acids: CASSYGGKETQYF.